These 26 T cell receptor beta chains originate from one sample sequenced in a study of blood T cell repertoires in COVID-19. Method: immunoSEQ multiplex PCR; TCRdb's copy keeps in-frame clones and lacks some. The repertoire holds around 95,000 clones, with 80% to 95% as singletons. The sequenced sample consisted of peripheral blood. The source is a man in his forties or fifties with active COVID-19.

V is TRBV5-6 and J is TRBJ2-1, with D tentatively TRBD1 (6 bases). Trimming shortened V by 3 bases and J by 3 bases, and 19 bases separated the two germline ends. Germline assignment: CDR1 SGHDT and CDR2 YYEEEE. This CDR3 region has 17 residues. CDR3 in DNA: TGTGCCAGCAGCTCGACTATTGGGACACAGCTCTACAATGAGCAGTTCTTC. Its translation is CASSSTIGTQLYNEQFF.

The CDR3 bases are TGTGCCAGTCAAAGTCCAGGACTGCCACAAGAGACCCAGTACTTC. Protein product: CASQSPGLPQETQYF. The chain uses TRBV19 and TRBJ2-5; perhaps TRBD2 as D (5 bases). The CDR3 is 15 amino acids. Per the germline V gene, CDR1 is LNHDA and CDR2 is SQIVND (reference sequence). The V end lost 8 bases, the J end lost 2 bases, and 18 bases lay between the germline ends.

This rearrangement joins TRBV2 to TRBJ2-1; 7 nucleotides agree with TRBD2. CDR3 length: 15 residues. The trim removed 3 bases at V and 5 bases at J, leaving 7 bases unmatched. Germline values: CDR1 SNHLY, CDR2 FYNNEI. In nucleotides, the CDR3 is TGTGCCAGCAGTGAGGAGCTAGCGGAGGACAATGAGCAGTTCTTC. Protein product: CASSEELAEDNEQFF.

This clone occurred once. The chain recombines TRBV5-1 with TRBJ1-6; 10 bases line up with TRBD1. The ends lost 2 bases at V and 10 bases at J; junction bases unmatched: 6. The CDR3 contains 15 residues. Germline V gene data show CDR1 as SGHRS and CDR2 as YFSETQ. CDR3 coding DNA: TGCGCCAGCAGCTTTTCCGGGACAGGGGAGTCACCCCTCCACTTT. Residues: CASSFSGTGESPLHF.

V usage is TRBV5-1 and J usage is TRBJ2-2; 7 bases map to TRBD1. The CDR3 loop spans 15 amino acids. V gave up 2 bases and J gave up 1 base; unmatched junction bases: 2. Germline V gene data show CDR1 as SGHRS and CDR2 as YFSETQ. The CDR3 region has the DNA TGCGCCAGCAGCTTTACAGGGGTGAACACCGGGGAGCTGTTTTTT. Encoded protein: CASSFTGVNTGELFF.

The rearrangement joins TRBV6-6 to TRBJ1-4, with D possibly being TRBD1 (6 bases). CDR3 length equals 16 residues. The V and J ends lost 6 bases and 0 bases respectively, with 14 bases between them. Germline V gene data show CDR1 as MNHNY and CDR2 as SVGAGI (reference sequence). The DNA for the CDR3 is TGTGCCAGCAGATCCGGGACACTTGCAACTAATGAAAAACTGTTTTTT. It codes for CASRSGTLATNEKLFF.

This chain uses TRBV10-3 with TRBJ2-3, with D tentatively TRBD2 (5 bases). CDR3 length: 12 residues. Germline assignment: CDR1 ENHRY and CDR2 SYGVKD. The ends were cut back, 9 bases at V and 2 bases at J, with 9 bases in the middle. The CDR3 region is CAIAADTDTQYF. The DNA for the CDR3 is TGTGCCATAGCGGCGGACACAGATACGCAGTATTTT.

The CDR3 region has the DNA TGTGCCAGCAGTTACTCAGGGACATTGAACACTGAAGCTTTCTTT. Amino acids: CASSYSGTLNTEAFF. This chain joins TRBV6-2 or TRBV6-3 and TRBJ1-1; possible D gene TRBD1, 6 bases. V dropped 0 bases and J dropped 0 bases, with 8 bases sitting between them. The CDR3 consists of 15 residues. Germline assignment: CDR1 MNHEY and CDR2 SVGEGT.

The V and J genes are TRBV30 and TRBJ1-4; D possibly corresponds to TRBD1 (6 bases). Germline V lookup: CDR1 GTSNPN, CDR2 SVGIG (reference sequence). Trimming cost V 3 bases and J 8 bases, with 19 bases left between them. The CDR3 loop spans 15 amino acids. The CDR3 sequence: CAWRNDRSVREKLFF. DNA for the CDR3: TGTGCCTGGAGAAACGACAGGTCGGTTCGAGAAAAACTGTTTTTT.

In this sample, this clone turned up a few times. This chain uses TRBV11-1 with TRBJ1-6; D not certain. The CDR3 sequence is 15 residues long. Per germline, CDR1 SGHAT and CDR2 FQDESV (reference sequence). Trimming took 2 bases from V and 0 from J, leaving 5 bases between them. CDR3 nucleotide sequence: TGTGCCAGCAGCTTAACAGACTCCTATAATTCACCCCTCCACTTT. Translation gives CASSLTDSYNSPLHF.

CDR3 nucleotides: TGCGCCAGCAGTGAGTTAGCGGGGACCTACAATGAGCAGTTCTTC. This encodes CASSELAGTYNEQFF. This sequence joins TRBV10-1 and TRBJ2-1, with TRBD2 identical over 8 bases. CDR1 is WNHNN and CDR2 is SYGVQD in the germline V gene (reference sequence). V shed 1 base, J shed 2 bases, and the junction held 1 base outside the gene matches. The CDR3 is 15 amino acids.

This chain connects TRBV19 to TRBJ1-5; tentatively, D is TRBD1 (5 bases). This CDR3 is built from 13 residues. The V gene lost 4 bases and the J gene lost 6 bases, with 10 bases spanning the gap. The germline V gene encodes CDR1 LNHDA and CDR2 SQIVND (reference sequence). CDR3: CASSSQGTQPQHF. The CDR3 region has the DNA TGTGCCAGTAGTAGTCAGGGTACTCAGCCCCAGCATTTT. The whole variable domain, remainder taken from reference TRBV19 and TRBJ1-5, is DGGITQSPKYLFRKEGQNVTLSCEQNLNHDAMYWYRQDPGQGLRLIYYSQIVNDFQKGDIAEGYSVSREKKESFPLTVTSAQKNPTAFYLCASSSQGTQPQHFGDGTRLSIL.

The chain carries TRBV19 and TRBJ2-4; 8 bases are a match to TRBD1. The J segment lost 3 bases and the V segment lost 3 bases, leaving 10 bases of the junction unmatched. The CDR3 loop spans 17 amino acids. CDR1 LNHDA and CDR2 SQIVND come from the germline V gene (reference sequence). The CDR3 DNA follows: TGTGCCAGTAGTATTTGGGGACAGGCGGAATACAAAAACATTCAGTACTTC. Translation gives CASSIWGQAEYKNIQYF.

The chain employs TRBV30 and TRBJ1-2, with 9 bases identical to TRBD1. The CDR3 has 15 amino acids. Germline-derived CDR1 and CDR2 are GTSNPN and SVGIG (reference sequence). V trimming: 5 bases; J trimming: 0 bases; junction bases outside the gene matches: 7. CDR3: CAWGTGLTTNYGYTF. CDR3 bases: TGTGCCTGGGGGACAGGGCTAACTACTAACTATGGCTACACCTTC.

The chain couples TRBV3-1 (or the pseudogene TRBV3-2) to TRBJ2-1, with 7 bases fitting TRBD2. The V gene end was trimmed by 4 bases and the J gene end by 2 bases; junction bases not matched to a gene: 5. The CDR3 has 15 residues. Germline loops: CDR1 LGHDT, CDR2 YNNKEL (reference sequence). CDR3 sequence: CASSLGTTPYNEQFF. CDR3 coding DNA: TGTGCCAGCAGCCTCGGGACTACGCCCTACAATGAGCAGTTCTTC.

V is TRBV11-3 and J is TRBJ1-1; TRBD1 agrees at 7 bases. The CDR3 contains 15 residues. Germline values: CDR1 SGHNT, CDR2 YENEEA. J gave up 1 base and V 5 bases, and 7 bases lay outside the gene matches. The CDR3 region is CASSDGQAGNTEAFF. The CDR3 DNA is TGTGCCAGCAGCGATGGACAGGCGGGGAACACTGAAGCTTTCTTT.

CDR3 loop: CSARNTEAFF. CDR3 DNA: TGCAGCGCTAGGAACACTGAAGCTTTCTTT. This chain uses TRBV29-1 with TRBJ1-1, with no clear D. Germline values: CDR1 SQVTM, CDR2 ANQGSEA. V gave up 7 bases and J gave up 1 base, with 4 bases separating them. The CDR3 consists of 10 residues.

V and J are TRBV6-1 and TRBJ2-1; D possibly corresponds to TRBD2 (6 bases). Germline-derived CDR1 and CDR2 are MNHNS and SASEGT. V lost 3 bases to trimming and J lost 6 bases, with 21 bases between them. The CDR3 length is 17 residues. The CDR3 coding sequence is TGTGCCAGCAGTGATCCCCGAGGCAATAGGCGGGGCAATGAGCAGTTCTTC. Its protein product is CASSDPRGNRRGNEQFF.

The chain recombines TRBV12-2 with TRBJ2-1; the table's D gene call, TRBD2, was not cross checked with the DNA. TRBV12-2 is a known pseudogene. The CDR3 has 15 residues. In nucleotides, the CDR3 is TGTGCAAGTCGCCCCACTAGCGGGAAGGTGTATGAGCAGTTCTTC. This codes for CASRPTSGKVYEQFF.

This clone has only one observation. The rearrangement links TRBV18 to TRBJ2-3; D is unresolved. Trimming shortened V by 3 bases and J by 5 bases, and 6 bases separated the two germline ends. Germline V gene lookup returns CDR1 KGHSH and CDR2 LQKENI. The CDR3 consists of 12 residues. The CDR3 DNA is TGTGCCAGCTCACCGTACGGAGATACGCAGTATTTT. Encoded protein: CASSPYGDTQYF.

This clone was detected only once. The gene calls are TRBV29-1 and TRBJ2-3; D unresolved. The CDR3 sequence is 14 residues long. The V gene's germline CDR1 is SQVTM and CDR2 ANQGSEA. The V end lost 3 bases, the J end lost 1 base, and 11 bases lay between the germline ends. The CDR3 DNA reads TGCAGCGTTGATGGCCTCTCCGGCACAGATACGCAGTATTTT. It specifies CSVDGLSGTDTQYF.

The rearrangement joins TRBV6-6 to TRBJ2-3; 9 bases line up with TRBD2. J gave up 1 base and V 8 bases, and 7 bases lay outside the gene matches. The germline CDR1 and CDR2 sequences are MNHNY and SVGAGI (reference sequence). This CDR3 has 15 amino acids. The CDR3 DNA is TGTGCCAGCGTAGCGGGAGCAGAGGGCACAGATACGCAGTATTTT. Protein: CASVAGAEGTDTQYF.

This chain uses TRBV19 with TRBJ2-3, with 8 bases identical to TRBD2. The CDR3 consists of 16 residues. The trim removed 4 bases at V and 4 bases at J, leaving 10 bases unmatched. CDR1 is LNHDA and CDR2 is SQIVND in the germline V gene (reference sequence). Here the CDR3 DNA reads TGTGCCAGTAGTACTAAAGGACTAGCAGGGGCAGATACGCAGTATTTT. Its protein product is CASSTKGLAGADTQYF.

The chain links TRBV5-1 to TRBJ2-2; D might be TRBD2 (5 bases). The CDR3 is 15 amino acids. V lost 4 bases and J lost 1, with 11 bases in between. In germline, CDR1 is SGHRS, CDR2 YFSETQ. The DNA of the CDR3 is TGCGCCAGCAGCACCGCCGGGGTGAACACCGGGGAGCTGTTTTTT. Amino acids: CASSTAGVNTGELFF.

CDR3 sequence reads: CAISDVQGTDTQYF. In nucleotides, the CDR3 is TGTGCCATCAGTGATGTACAAGGCACAGATACGCAGTATTTT. J is TRBJ2-3 and V is TRBV10-3; no firm D call. The V gene lost 3 bases and the J gene lost 1 base, with 8 bases spanning the gap. Germline-derived CDR1 and CDR2 are ENHRY and SYGVKD. This CDR3 is 14 amino acids long.

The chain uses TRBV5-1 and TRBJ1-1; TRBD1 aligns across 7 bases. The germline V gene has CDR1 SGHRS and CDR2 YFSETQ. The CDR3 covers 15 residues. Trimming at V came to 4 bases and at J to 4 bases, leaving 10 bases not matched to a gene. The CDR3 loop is CASSPRQGLITEAFF. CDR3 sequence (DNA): TGCGCCAGCAGCCCCCGACAGGGACTTATCACTGAAGCTTTCTTT. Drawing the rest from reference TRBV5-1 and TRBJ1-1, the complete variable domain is KAGVTQTPRYLIKTRGQQVTLSCSPISGHRSVSWYQQTPGQGLQFLFEYFSETQRNKGNFPGRFSGRQFSNSRSEMNVSTLELGDSALYLCASSPRQGLITEAFFGQGTRLTVV.